This paragraph covers one TCR beta chain sequence. The record originates from a study of blood T cell repertoires in COVID-19. Between the trimmed V and J ends, which lost 4 bases and 3 bases, there was a span of 9 bases. Germline loops: CDR1 SQVTM, CDR2 ANQGSEA. The CDR3 totals 12 residues. How the authors handled the data: From reference gene primer amplification, estimates of nucleated cell counts were derived. Only in-frame clones appear in the TCRdb table, and some are missing; sequencing was by immunoSEQ multiplex PCR. From that table come the V and J calls and clone size; the DNA was used to work out D and trimming. Of around 130,000 clones detected, approximately 88% appear once; the ten largest clones hold approximately 2%.

The sample comprised peripheral blood. This chain links TRBV29-1 with TRBJ2-5; D gene unclear. This clonotype was sampled from a man aged 65 to 85 with active COVID-19. The CDR3 sequence: CSVARNEETQYF. CDR3 bases: TGCAGCGTTGCCAGAAACGAAGAGACCCAGTACTTC.